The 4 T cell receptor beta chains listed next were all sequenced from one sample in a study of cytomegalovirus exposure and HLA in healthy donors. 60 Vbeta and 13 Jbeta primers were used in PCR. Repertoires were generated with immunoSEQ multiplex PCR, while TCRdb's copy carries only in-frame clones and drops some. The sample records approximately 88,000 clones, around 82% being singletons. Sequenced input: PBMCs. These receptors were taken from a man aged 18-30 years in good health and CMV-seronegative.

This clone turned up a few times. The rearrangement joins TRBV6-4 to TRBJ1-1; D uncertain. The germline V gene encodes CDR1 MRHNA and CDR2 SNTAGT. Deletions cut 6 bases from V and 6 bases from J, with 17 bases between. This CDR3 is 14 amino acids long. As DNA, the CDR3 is TGTGCCAGCAGCCAAACGGGCGGGCGGGCTGAAGCTTTCTTT. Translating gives CASSQTGGRAEAFF.

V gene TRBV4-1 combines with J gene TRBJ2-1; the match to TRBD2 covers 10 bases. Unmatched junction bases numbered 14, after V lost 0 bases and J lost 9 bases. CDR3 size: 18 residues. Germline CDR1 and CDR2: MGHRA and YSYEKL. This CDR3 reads CASSQEETSGPGYGEQFF. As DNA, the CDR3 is TGCGCCAGCAGCCAAGAGGAGACTAGCGGGCCCGGTTATGGTGAGCAGTTCTTC.

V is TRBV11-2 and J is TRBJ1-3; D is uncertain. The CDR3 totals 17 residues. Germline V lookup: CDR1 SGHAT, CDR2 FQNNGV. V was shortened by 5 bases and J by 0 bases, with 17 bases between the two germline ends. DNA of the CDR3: TGTGCCAGCAGCCTCAACCCCCTGGGAGCCTCTGGAAACACCATATATTTT. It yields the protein CASSLNPLGASGNTIYF.

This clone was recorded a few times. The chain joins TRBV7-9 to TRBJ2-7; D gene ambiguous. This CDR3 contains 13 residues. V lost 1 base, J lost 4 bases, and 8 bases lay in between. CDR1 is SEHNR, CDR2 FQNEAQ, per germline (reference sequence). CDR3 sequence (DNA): TGTGCCAGCAGCTTAGGCAAGCTGTACGAGCAGTACTTC. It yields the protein CASSLGKLYEQYF.